This T cell receptor beta chain was retrieved from a study of T-cell reconstitution after alpha-beta-depleted transplantation in children. CDR3 size: 15 residues. CDR1 and CDR2 from the germline V gene are SGHVS and FQNEAQ. J lost 5 bases, V lost 5 bases, and 10 bases had no gene match. Unique molecular identifiers featured in how the TCRbeta library was prepared. MiXCR, applied by TCRdb to the PCR reads, yields one record per CDR3 protein. Of some 200,000 distinct CDR3 sequences in the sample, 9.7% were seen once. This clonotype has more than one count but fewer than ten. This sequence originates from a human donor who donated a stem cell graft to a child with SCID. Sequencing was performed on PBMCs from the stem cell graft donor, taken from the stem cell graft. V is TRBV7-8 and J is TRBJ2-5, with 8 nucleotides matching TRBD2. CDR3: CASSPLGGAWETQYF. The CDR3 nucleotides read TGTGCCAGCAGCCCTCTCGGGGGGGCTTGGGAGACCCAGTACTTC.